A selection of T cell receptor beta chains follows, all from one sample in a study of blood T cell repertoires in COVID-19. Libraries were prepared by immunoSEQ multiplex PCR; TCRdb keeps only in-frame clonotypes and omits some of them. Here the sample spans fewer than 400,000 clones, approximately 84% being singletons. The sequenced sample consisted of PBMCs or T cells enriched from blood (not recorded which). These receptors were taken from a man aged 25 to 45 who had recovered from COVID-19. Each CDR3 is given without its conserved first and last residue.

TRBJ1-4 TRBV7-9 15 ASSPIGGANTNEKLF
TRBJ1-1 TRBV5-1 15 ASSPRVGQGMNTEAF
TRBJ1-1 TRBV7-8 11 ATWGRDRLEAF
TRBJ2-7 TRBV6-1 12 ASSEMDGTYEQY
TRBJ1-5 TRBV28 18 ASSFPIGTGRFSGNQPQH
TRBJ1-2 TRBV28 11 ASSFSGLPGYT
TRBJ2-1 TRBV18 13 ASSQLGGGYNEQF
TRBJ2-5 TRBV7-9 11 ASVDSDQETQY
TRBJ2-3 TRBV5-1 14 ASSLVRVASTDTQY
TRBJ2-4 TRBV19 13 ASSIPGGNKNIQY
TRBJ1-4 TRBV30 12 AWLDPDPNEKLF
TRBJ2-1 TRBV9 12 ASSDRGAYNEQF
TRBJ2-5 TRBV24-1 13 ATSDPDRVRETQY
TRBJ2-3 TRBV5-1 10 ASRLHRDTQY
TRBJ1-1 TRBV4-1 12 ASSQDYGYTEAF
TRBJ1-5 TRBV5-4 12 ASSLGGGYQPQH
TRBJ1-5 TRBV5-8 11 ASSLGQNLAQH
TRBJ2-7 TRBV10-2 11 ASRGGMSYEQY
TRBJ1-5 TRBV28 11 ASSLYSGWPQH
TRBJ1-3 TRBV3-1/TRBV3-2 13 ASSQAGVGGNTIY
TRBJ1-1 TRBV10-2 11 ASSESVGAEAF
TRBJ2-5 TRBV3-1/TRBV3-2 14 ASSPLPSPSQETQY
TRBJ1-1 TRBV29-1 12 SLDRGQGNTEAF
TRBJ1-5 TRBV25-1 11 ASSELCRWPQH
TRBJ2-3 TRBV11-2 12 ASSRPLATDTQY
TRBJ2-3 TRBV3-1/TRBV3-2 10 ASSRQWDTQY
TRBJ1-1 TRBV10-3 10 ASALGDTEAF
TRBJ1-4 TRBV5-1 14 ASSPETGVTNEKLF
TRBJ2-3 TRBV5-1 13 ASSLLWEGPDTQY
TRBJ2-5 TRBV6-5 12 ASTGGGTGETQY
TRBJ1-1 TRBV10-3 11 ATSLTGAGEAF
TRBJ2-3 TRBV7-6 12 ASSRSGETDTQY
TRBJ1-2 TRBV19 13 ASSIITGQGYGYT
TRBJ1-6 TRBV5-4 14 ASSLGSWADNSPLH
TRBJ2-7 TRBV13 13 ASSSTSGQPYEQY
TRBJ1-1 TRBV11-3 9 ASSRRGEAF
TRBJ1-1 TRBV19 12 ASSIGGRNTEAF
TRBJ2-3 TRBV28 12 ASYEGGREDTQY
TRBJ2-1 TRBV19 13 ASSRRGQEGGEQF
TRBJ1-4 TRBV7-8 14 ASSLEGLAQYEKLF
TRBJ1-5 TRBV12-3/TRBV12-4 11 ASSFTGIGPQH
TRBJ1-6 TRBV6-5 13 ASTRQGSGNSPLH
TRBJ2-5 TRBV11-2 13 ASSLQPGGAGTQY
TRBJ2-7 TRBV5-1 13 ASSLYDILSYEQY
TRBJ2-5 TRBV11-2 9 ASVRGETQY
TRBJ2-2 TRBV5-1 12 ASRGPGGTGELF
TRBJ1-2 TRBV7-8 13 ASSLDRPSNYGYT
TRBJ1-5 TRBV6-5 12 ASSSDRGNQPQH
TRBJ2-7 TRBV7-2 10 ASSLLAYEQY
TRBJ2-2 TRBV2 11 ASQTGAAGELF
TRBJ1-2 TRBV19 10 ASSQQGLGYT